The 3 T cell receptor beta chains listed next were all sequenced from one sample in a study of regulatory T cells in long-lasting Graves disease. iRepertoire HTBI primers and Arm-PCR of CDR3 regions built TCR beta libraries. MiXCR, applied by TCRdb to the multiplex PCR reads, yields one record per CDR3 protein. Counted here are hundreds of thousands of distinct CDR3 sequences, less than 25% occurring once; the ten biggest clones make up approximately 7.8%. The time point denotes: persistent/refractory GD, antithyroid drugs over 5 years with positive TRAb. The TCR library was made from RNA extracted from PBMCs. The sequencing here drew on peripheral blood mononuclear cells (PBMCs), taken when the disease was refractory, from a patient treated with antithyroid drugs. These receptors all stem from a female donor with Graves disease.

V and J are TRBV20-1 and TRBJ2-7; 7 positions match TRBD1. CDR3 length: 15 amino acids. The junction had 5 bases not matched to a gene; V was cut back by 0 bases and J by 0 bases. CDR1 and CDR2 (germline): DFQATT, SNEGSKA (reference sequence). CDR3 DNA sequence: TGCAGTGCTAGAGATATTTGGACAGGCTCCTACGAGCAGTACTTC. Its translation is CSARDIWTGSYEQYF.

This clonotype turned up a few times. V gene TRBV5-1 combines with J gene TRBJ1-6; D perhaps matches TRBD1 (5 bases). This CDR3 spans 15 amino acids. V was cut by 7 bases and J by 0 bases, with 11 bases left in between. CDR1 SGHRS and CDR2 YFSETQ come from the germline V gene. The CDR3 region is CASRDSRSYNSPLHF. CDR3 coding DNA: TGCGCCAGCCGGGACTCCCGCTCCTATAATTCACCCCTCCACTTT.

J is TRBJ2-3 and V is TRBV7-9; TRBD2 agrees at 13 bases. The CDR3 has 17 residues. In germline, CDR1 is SEHNR, CDR2 FQNEAQ (reference sequence). V shed 5 bases and J 3 bases; nucleotides not matched to a gene: 8. Here the CDR3 reads CASSQGRTSGSTDTQYF. CDR3 sequence (DNA): TGTGCCAGCAGCCAGGGTCGGACTAGCGGGAGTACAGATACGCAGTATTTT.